The 20 T cell receptor beta chains presented below share a single source sample, sequenced in a study of siplizumab effects on memory and regulatory T cells. Clones were read by immunoSEQ multiplex PCR, and TCRdb kept only the in-frame ones, dropping some. The repertoire holds approximately 94,000 clones, approximately 94% seen once, with approximately 7.1% in the top ten. The sequenced material came from CD8+ T cells sorted from blood. The source of these receptors is a human donor in good health.

This clone was counted a single time. This chain uses TRBV5-1 with TRBJ2-7, with D possibly TRBD1 on 6 matching bases. Trimming took 4 bases from V and 3 from J, leaving 14 bases between them. CDR1 is SGHRS and CDR2 is YFSETQ in the germline V gene. The CDR3 consists of 14 residues. The CDR3 loop reads CASSAYRAFYEQYF. The CDR3 nucleotides are TGCGCCAGCAGCGCGTACAGGGCTTTCTACGAGCAGTACTTC.

The chain has TRBV4-2 and TRBJ1-1; TRBD1 matches 7 bases. Trimming at V came to 3 bases and at J to 10 bases, leaving 8 bases not matched to a gene. The CDR3 extends over 13 amino acids. The V gene's germline CDR1 is LGHNA and CDR2 YNFKEQ. CDR3 loop: CASSQTGKGGAFF. The CDR3 nucleotides read TGTGCCAGCAGCCAGACAGGGAAAGGTGGAGCTTTCTTT.

This rearrangement joins TRBV30 to TRBJ1-2; no clear D. Germline loops: CDR1 GTSNPN, CDR2 SVGIG (reference sequence). The CDR3 sequence is 15 residues long. Deletions cut 0 bases from V and 7 bases from J, with 18 bases between. The CDR3 loop reads CAWSVLSPVVGGYTF. CDR3 DNA sequence: TGTGCCTGGAGTGTCCTCTCACCTGTAGTAGGTGGCTACACCTTC.

This rearrangement joins TRBV13 to TRBJ2-1, with D perhaps matching TRBD2 (6 bases). Germline values: CDR1 PRHDT, CDR2 FYEKMQ (reference sequence). V gave up 2 bases and J gave up 4 bases, with 18 bases separating them. The CDR3 loop spans 17 amino acids. The CDR3 here is CASSLLSSVLEYNEQFF. The CDR3 region has the DNA TGTGCCAGCAGCTTATTATCTAGCGTTCTCGAGTACAATGAGCAGTTCTTC.

V and J are TRBV5-1 and TRBJ2-2; 7 bases match TRBD1. From germline, CDR1 is SGHRS and CDR2 YFSETQ. With 0 bases clipped from V and 0 bases from J, the junction kept 8 bases outside the gene matches. The CDR3 consists of 18 residues. In DNA, the CDR3 is TGCGCCAGCAGCTTGGCCACCGACAGGGAGTCGAACACCGGGGAGCTGTTTTTT. It yields the protein CASSLATDRESNTGELFF.

The chain recombines TRBV7-9 with TRBJ2-7, with D perhaps TRBD2 (6 bases). The V and J ends lost 4 bases and 3 bases respectively, with 13 bases between them. Per germline, CDR1 SEHNR and CDR2 FQNEAQ (reference sequence). The CDR3 covers 14 residues. DNA for the CDR3: TGTGCCAGCAGCTATTCACCGCGGGGCTACGAGCAGTACTTC. Translation: CASSYSPRGYEQYF.

The V gene is TRBV6-5, the J gene TRBJ2-7; 7 nucleotides line up with TRBD2. This CDR3 has 13 amino acids. Germline lookup yields CDR1 MNHEY and CDR2 SVGAGI. V shed 8 bases and J 1 base; nucleotides not matched to a gene: 5. CDR3 sequence (DNA): TGTGCCAGCGGGCAGCGGGGATCCTACGAGCAGTACTTC. It yields the protein CASGQRGSYEQYF.

This chain joins TRBV2 and TRBJ2-1; the D is unclear. V was clipped by 3 bases and J by 0 bases, with 9 bases between them. CDR3 length: 15 amino acids. The germline CDR1 and CDR2 sequences are SNHLY and FYNNEI. CDR3 residues: CASSDGKSSYNEQFF. DNA of the CDR3: TGTGCCAGCAGTGATGGGAAGAGCTCCTACAATGAGCAGTTCTTC.

The chain recombines TRBV6-5 with TRBJ2-1; the match to TRBD2 covers 10 bases. Trimming at V came to 2 bases and at J to 5 bases, leaving 3 bases not matched to a gene. The CDR3 is 15 amino acids. Germline CDR1 and CDR2: MNHEY and SVGAGI. CDR3 in amino acids: CASSYGTSVNNEQFF. DNA of the CDR3: TGTGCCAGCAGTTACGGGACTAGCGTAAACAATGAGCAGTTCTTC.

This chain joins TRBV4-1 and TRBJ2-1; D remains unclear. CDR1 is MGHRA, CDR2 YSYEKL, per germline. The CDR3 loop spans 15 amino acids. Trimming left V 2 bases short and J 5 bases short, with 13 bases between. CDR3 DNA sequence: TGCGCCAGCAGCCAAAATGCCGACGGAAACAATGAGCAGTTCTTC. Protein: CASSQNADGNNEQFF.

The genes are TRBV29-1 and TRBJ2-7, with D perhaps matching TRBD2 (6 bases). Between the trimmed V and J ends, which lost 6 bases and 1 base, there was a span of 13 bases. The CDR3 covers 13 residues. Per germline, CDR1 SQVTM and CDR2 ANQGSEA. CDR3: CSVGGRRSYEQYF. The CDR3, as DNA: TGCAGCGTCGGGGGACGCCGATCCTACGAGCAGTACTTC.

This clone has more than one count but fewer than ten. The rearrangement joins TRBV4-3 to TRBJ1-1; D not certain. Per the germline V gene, CDR1 is LGHNA and CDR2 is YSLEER. Trimming stripped 1 base from V and 0 bases from J, with 6 bases between. There are 14 residues in the CDR3. Written as DNA, the CDR3 is TGCGCCAGCAGCCAAGGACAACTGAACACTGAAGCTTTCTTT. Amino acids: CASSQGQLNTEAFF.

The chain couples TRBV27 to TRBJ2-7; 9 bases map to TRBD1. The CDR3 contains 15 residues. Germline V gives CDR1 MNHEY, CDR2 SMNVEV (reference sequence). Trimming took 5 bases from V and 1 from J; bases not matched to a gene: 6. DNA of the CDR3: TGTGCCAGCAGTCTCTCGGGGACAGGGTCCTACGAGCAGTACTTC. It is translated as CASSLSGTGSYEQYF.

This chain links TRBV6-5 with TRBJ2-3, with D unclear. The germline V gene encodes CDR1 MNHEY and CDR2 SVGAGI. The V and J ends lost 7 bases and 4 bases respectively, with 6 bases between them. This CDR3 contains 11 residues. CDR3 DNA sequence: TGTGCCAGCACCTCAGCAGATACGCAGTATTTT. This sequence encodes CASTSADTQYF.

The CDR3 DNA follows: TGTGCCAGCAGTCCGGGACAGGGGAACCAGCCCCAGCATTTT. Encoded protein: CASSPGQGNQPQHF. The rearrangement uses TRBV6-5 and TRBJ1-5, with TRBD1 identical over 10 bases. CDR1 MNHEY and CDR2 SVGAGI come from the germline V gene. This CDR3 contains 14 residues. After removal of 5 bases from V and 7 bases from J, the junction contained 5 bases not matched to a gene.

The rearrangement joins TRBV11-3 to TRBJ2-1; unclear D gene. V was cut by 1 base and J by 3 bases, with 4 bases left in between. The CDR3 is 13 amino acids. The germline gives CDR1 SGHNT, CDR2 YENEEA. For the CDR3, the DNA is TGTGCCAGCAGCTTAGCCGGCTACAATGAGCAGTTCTTC. As protein: CASSLAGYNEQFF.

The CDR3 spells CASSLLSGTYEQYF. The CDR3 DNA reads as TGTGCCAGCAGCTTGCTGTCAGGGACCTACGAGCAGTACTTC. J is TRBJ2-7 and V is TRBV5-5; D is perhaps TRBD1 (5 bases). This CDR3 is 14 amino acids long. Trimming removed 1 base at V and 2 bases at J, with 10 bases between. CDR1 and CDR2 from the germline V gene are SGHKS and YYEKEE (reference sequence). The whole variable domain, filled in from reference TRBV5-5 and TRBJ2-7, reads DAGVTQSPTHLIKTRGQQVTLRCSPISGHKSVSWYQQVLGQGPQFIFQYYEKEERGRGNFPDRFSARQFPNYSSELNVNALLLGDSALYLCASSLLSGTYEQYFGPGTRLTVT.

The rearrangement links TRBV13 to TRBJ2-3; 12 nucleotides align to TRBD2. The CDR3 has 17 residues. V lost 5 bases and J lost 3; bases outside the gene matches: 9. Germline CDR1 PRHDT, CDR2 FYEKMQ (reference sequence). CDR3 sequence: CASSPEVTSGSTDTQYF. The DNA for the CDR3 is TGTGCCAGCAGCCCCGAGGTGACTAGCGGGAGTACAGATACGCAGTATTTT.

The rearrangement uses TRBV4-1 and TRBJ2-3, with D hard to call. In germline, CDR1 is MGHRA, CDR2 YSYEKL. The CDR3 spans 14 residues. Trimming stripped 4 bases from V and 0 bases from J, with 8 bases between. CDR3 DNA sequence: TGCGCCAGCAGCCTACCGGACAGCACAGATACGCAGTATTTT. Amino acid sequence: CASSLPDSTDTQYF.

The V call is TRBV7-2, the J call TRBJ2-7, with D maybe TRBD1 (6 bases). CDR3 size: 16 residues. Germline V gives CDR1 SGHTA, CDR2 FQGNSA. V shed 0 bases and J shed 1 base, with 13 bases lying between them. CDR3 DNA sequence: TGTGCCAGCAGCTTAGCCACCTTCAGGGGTTCCTACGAGCAGTACTTC. Translation gives CASSLATFRGSYEQYF.